This entry is about one T cell receptor (beta chain). Naive CD8 cells comprised CD45RO-negative, CCR7-positively selected cells, excluding terminally differentiated effector memory CD45RA+ cells. Measured with immunoSEQ multiplex PCR; TCRdb has only the in-frame clones, and not every one. The table lists about 2 million clones, about 95% of them singletons, with around 1.1% in the top ten. This sample is part of a study of shared clonotypes between healthy human individuals. V lost 2 bases and J lost 7; bases outside the gene matches: 8. This CDR3 is built from 16 residues. This receptor was identified in a young man in good health. The rearrangement links TRBV6-7 to TRBJ2-1, with TRBD1 identical over 10 bases. TRBV6-7 is placed among ORFs of uncertain function. What was sequenced was naive CD8+ T cells sorted from blood. CDR3 sequence (DNA): TGTGCCAGCAGTTACCCGGGACAGGGGACGGTAAATGAGCAGTTCTTC. Its translation is CASSYPGQGTVNEQFF.